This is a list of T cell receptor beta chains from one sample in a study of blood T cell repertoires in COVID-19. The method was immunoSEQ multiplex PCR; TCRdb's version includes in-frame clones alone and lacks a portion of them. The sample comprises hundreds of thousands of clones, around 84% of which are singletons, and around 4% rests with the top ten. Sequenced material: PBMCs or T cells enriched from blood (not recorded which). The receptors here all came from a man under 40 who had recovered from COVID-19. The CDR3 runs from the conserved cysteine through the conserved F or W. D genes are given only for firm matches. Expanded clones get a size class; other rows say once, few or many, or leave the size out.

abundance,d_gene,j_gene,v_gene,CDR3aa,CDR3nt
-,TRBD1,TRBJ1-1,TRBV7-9,CASSQVGTGNTEAFF,TGTGCCAGCAGCCAAGTCGGGACAGGGAACACTGAAGCTTTCTTT
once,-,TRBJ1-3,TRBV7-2,CASSLIRRSSGNTIYF,TGTGCCAGCAGCTTAATCAGGCGTAGCTCTGGAAACACCATATATTTT
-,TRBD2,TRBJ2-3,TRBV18,CASSPPGTRGVNKQQYF,TGTGCCAGCTCACCGCCCGGGACTAGGGGGGTGAATAAACAGCAGTATTTT
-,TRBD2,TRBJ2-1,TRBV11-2,CASSLEASGHNEQFF,TGTGCCAGCAGCTTAGAGGCTAGCGGGCACAATGAGCAGTTCTTC
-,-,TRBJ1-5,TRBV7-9,CASSQGRTGQPQHF,TGTGCCAGCAGCCAAGGTCGTACGGGTCAGCCCCAGCATTTT
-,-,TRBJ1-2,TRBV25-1,CASSENPTWYGYTF,TGTGCCAGCAGTGAGAACCCTACCTGGTATGGCTACACCTTC
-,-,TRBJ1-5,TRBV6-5,CASSAEGASNQPQHF,TGTGCCAGCTCGGCCGAAGGGGCGAGCAATCAGCCCCAGCATTTT
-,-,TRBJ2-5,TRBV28,CASSFRRQGKETQYF,TGTGCCAGCAGTTTCCGGCGGCAGGGCAAAGAGACCCAGTACTTC
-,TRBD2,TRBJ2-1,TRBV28,CASRTTGQGKETSGRAYWNEQFF,TGTGCCAGCAGAACGACTGGACAGGGGAAAGAGACTAGCGGGAGGGCCTACTGGAATGAGCAGTTCTTC
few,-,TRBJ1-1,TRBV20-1,CSARWGAEAFF,TGCAGTGCTAGGTGGGGGGCTGAAGCTTTCTTT
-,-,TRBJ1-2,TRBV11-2,CASSLDDWGGGYGYTF,TGTGCCAGCAGCTTAGATGACTGGGGGGGCGGCTATGGCTACACCTTC
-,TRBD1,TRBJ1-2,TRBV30,CAWSRPGQGRYGYTF,TGTGCCTGGAGTCGTCCGGGACAGGGGCGCTATGGCTACACCTTC
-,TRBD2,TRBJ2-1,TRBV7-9,CASSTISGSYNEQFF,TGTGCCAGCAGCACTATAAGCGGGAGTTACAATGAGCAGTTCTTC
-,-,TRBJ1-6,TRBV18,CASSPLGEDSPLHF,TGTGCCAGCTCACCACTTGGCGAGGATTCACCCCTCCACTTT
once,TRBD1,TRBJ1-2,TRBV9,CASSVGTGGARSNYGYTF,TGTGCCAGCAGCGTAGGGACAGGGGGCGCCCGGAGTAACTATGGCTACACCTTC
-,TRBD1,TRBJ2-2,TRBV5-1,CASSFGTDGELFF,TGCGCCAGCAGCTTTGGGACAGACGGGGAGCTGTTTTTT
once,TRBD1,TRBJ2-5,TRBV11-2,CASSFQVTGGSETQYF,TGTGCCAGCAGCTTCCAGGTGACAGGGGGCTCAGAGACCCAGTACTTC
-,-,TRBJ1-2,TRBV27,CASSPYALTQGNYGYTF,TGTGCCAGCAGTCCGTATGCCCTTACCCAGGGGAACTATGGCTACACCTTC
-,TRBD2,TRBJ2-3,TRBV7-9,CASSRGLAGLSHFADTQYF,TGTGCCAGCAGCCGCGGACTAGCGGGTCTTTCGCACTTCGCAGATACGCAGTATTTT
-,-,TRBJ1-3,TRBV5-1,CASSLVGSDGNTIYF,TGCGCCAGCAGCTTGGTAGGGAGTGATGGAAACACCATATATTTT
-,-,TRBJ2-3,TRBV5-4,CASSLDAGISTDTQYF,TGTGCCAGCAGCTTGGACGCGGGAATTAGCACAGATACGCAGTATTTT
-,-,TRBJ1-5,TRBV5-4,CASSPGGGGINQPQHF,TGTGCCAGCAGCCCGGGGGGAGGAGGAATCAATCAGCCCCAGCATTTT
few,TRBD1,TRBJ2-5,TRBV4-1,CASSLTGGQETQYF,TGCGCCAGCAGCCTCACAGGGGGGCAAGAGACCCAGTACTTC
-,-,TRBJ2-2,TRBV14,CASSPLGARGFTGELFF,TGTGCCAGCAGCCCCCTCGGAGCCAGGGGATTTACCGGGGAGCTGTTTTTT
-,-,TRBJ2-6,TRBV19,CATQLAGNPGANVLTF,TGTGCCACCCAGCTCGCGGGTAACCCTGGGGCCAACGTCCTGACTTTC
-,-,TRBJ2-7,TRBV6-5,CASRGQSSYEQYF,TGTGCCAGCAGGGGGCAGAGCTCCTACGAGCAGTACTTC
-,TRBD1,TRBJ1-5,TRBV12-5,CASGLVQRTGNQPQHF,TGTGCTAGTGGTTTGGTACAGAGGACAGGGAATCAGCCCCAGCATTTT
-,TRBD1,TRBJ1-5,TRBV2,CASLDREGDQPQHF,TGTGCCAGCTTGGACAGGGAAGGTGATCAGCCCCAGCATTTT
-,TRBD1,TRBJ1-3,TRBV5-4,CASSGGTAVSGNTIYF,TGTGCCAGCAGCGGAGGGACAGCCGTCTCTGGAAACACCATATATTTT
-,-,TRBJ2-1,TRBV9,CASSSSSAFQFF,TGTGCCAGCAGCTCCTCTAGCGCCTTTCAGTTCTTC
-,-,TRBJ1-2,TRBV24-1,CATSDLHGGAGYTF,TGTGCCACCAGTGATTTGCATGGGGGCGCTGGCTACACCTTC
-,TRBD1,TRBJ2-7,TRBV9,CASSVLTGGDEQYF,TGTGCCAGCAGCGTCTTAACAGGGGGCGACGAGCAGTACTTC
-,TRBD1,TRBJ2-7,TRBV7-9,CASSPNRGRSDEQYF,TGTGCCAGCAGTCCAAACAGGGGGCGCAGCGACGAGCAGTACTTC
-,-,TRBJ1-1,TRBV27,CASSPGLWNTEAFF,TGTGCCAGCAGCCCTGGGCTTTGGAACACTGAAGCTTTCTTT
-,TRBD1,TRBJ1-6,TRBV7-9,CASSQGQGRGSYNSPLHF,TGTGCCAGCAGCCAAGGACAGGGAAGGGGCTCCTATAATTCACCCCTCCACTTT
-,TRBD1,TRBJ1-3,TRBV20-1,CSASLTGSGSNTIYF,TGCAGTGCTAGTTTGACAGGGAGCGGATCAAACACCATATATTTT
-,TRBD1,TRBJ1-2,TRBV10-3,CAIRETGDYGYTF,TGTGCCATCAGAGAGACAGGGGATTATGGCTACACCTTT
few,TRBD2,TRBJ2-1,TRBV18,CASSPSGLAGENEQFF,TGTGCCAGCTCACCATCGGGACTAGCGGGAGAGAATGAGCAGTTCTTC
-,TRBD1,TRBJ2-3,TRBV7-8,CASSQTTGTGSTDTQYF,TGTGCCAGCAGCCAAACGACGGGGACAGGGAGCACAGATACGCAGTATTTT
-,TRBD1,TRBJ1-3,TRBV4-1,CASSQGYRRQGEGNTIYF,TGCGCCAGCAGCCAAGGATATAGGCGACAGGGAGAAGGAAACACCATATATTTT
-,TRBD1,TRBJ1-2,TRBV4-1,CASSHPRGQGGVGYTF,TGCGCCAGCAGCCACCCTAGGGGGCAGGGCGGCGTCGGCTACACCTTC
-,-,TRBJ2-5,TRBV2,CASRGDRETQYF,TGTGCCAGCCGCGGCGATCGGGAGACCCAGTACTTC
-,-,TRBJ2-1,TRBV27,CASSLTSLGEQFF,TGTGCCAGCAGTCTGACTAGTCTCGGTGAGCAGTTCTTC
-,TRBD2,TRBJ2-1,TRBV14,CASSPGYWGGSRDEQFF,TGTGCCAGCAGCCCCGGTTATTGGGGCGGGAGCAGGGATGAGCAGTTCTTC
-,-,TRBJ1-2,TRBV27,CASSSTPGNNYGYTF,TGTGCCAGCAGTTCCACCCCCGGGAATAACTATGGCTACACCTTC
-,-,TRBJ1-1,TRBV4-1,CASSPERGGNTEAFF,TGCGCCAGCAGCCCAGAAAGGGGAGGGAACACTGAAGCTTTCTTT
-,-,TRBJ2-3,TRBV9,CASSVREGRTDTQYF,TGTGCCAGCAGCGTACGAGAGGGTCGCACAGATACGCAGTATTTT
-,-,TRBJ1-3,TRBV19,CAAAIPLSGNTIYF,TGTGCCGCAGCGATCCCCCTTTCTGGAAACACCATATATTTT
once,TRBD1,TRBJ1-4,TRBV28,CASSLYSGTVEGKLFF,TGTGCCAGCAGTTTATATAGTGGGACAGTGGAGGGTAAACTGTTTTTT
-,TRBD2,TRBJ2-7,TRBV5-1,CASSGRLAGGTYEQYF,TGCGCCAGCAGTGGTCGTCTAGCGGGAGGGACCTACGAGCAGTACTTC
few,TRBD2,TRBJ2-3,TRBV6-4,CASRATGGSTDTQYF,TGTGCCAGCAGGGCGACGGGGGGGAGCACAGATACGCAGTATTTT
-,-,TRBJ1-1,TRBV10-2,CASSESFRGATEAFF,TGCGCCAGCAGTGAGTCATTTCGGGGGGCTACTGAAGCTTTCTTT
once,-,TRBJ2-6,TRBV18,CASSPRLQGSGANVLTF,TGTGCCAGCTCACCACGCCTACAGGGCTCTGGGGCCAACGTCCTGACTTTC
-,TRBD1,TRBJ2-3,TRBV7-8,CASSPGTGWRTDTQYF,TGTGCCAGCAGCCCGGGGACAGGATGGAGGACAGATACGCAGTATTTT
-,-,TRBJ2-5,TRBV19,CASSRTVQETQYF,TGTGCCAGTAGCAGGACAGTTCAAGAGACCCAGTACTTC
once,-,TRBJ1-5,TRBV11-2,CASSQPLGGCPQHF,TGTGCCAGCAGCCAACCACTGGGGGGGTGCCCCCAGCATTTT
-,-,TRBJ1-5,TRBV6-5,CASRLGHHSNQPQHF,TGTGCCAGCAGATTAGGACACCATAGCAATCAGCCCCAGCATTTT
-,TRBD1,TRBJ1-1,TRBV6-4,CASSDATGGRTEAFF,TGTGCCAGCAGCGATGCAACAGGGGGTCGCACTGAAGCTTTCTTT
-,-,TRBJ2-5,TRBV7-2,CASSSTGGVTQYF,TGTGCCAGCAGCTCAACAGGGGGGGTGACCCAGTACTTC